The source of this T cell receptor beta chain is a study of blood T cell repertoires in COVID-19. Study background: The study drew acute and convalescent COVID-19 samples from the United States, Italy and Spain. The analysed material was cDNA or gDNA that came from T cells, B-cell-depleted T cells, or PBMCs.

The CDR3 consists of 15 residues. Per germline, CDR1 SGDLS and CDR2 YYNGEE. Trimming took off 0 bases at V and 0 bases at J, with 8 bases between the two ends. As processed by the authors: Quantification of nucleated cells was approximated via reference gene primer amplification. Clones were sequenced by immunoSEQ multiplex PCR, and TCRdb holds only the in-frame ones, with some missing. The D gene and trimming were derived from the DNA, and the V and J assignments and clone size from that table. Of about 210,000 clones in the sample, roughly 94% were seen once. The source is a man aged 25 to 40 with acute or convalescent COVID-19. Sequencing used peripheral blood. J is TRBJ2-3 and V is TRBV9; D is uncertain. The CDR3 loop reads CASSVDGFSTDTQYF. The CDR3 DNA reads TGTGCCAGCAGCGTAGATGGCTTTAGCACAGATACGCAGTATTTT.